This T cell receptor (beta chain) was identified during a study of cytomegalovirus exposure and HLA in healthy donors. Study observations and caveats: Further analysis, carried out later, found HLA-associated TCR beta chains more clonally expanded than equally common other chains. A later analysis reportedly found that, within productive TCRs, an Asian-associated ancestry cluster had fewer N-insertions than the mean observed across the approximately 700 donors.

This clone has more than one count but fewer than ten. Its antigen remains unidentified. The CDR3 extends over 16 amino acids. CDR1 and CDR2 from the germline V gene are LNHDA and SQIVND (reference sequence). Deletions cut 6 bases from V and 0 bases from J, with 15 bases between. Donors consisted of healthy bone marrow donors. The PCR ran on 60 Vbeta and 13 Jbeta primers. This table comes from immunoSEQ multiplex PCR, and its TCRdb copy is limited to in-frame clones, with some not included. The table records 80,000 to 100,000 clones, roughly 70% of them present only once. The receptor's source is a man aged 45-60 years in good health and CMV-seronegative. Sequenced: PBMCs. The V gene is TRBV19, the J gene TRBJ1-5; D might be TRBD1 (5 bases). This CDR3 is CASSGTGGGSNQPQHF. CDR3 sequence (DNA): TGTGCCAGTAGCGGAACTGGGGGAGGTAGCAATCAGCCCCAGCATTTT.